This T cell receptor beta chain appears in the sequencing data of a study of tumor-infiltrating lymphocytes in oesophageal squamous cell carcinoma. Relative to its sample, this clonotype is medium-sized. MiXCR, applied by TCRdb to the PCR reads, yields one record per CDR3 protein. The data show about 12,000 distinct CDR3 sequences, 55% to 70% seen once. The CDR3 consists of 15 residues. CDR1 is KGHSH and CDR2 is LQKENI in the germline V gene. Trimming took 1 base from V and 7 from J; bases not matched to a gene: 7. The sequence was collected from a female donor with esophageal squamous cell carcinoma. This chain uses TRBV18 with TRBJ2-1, with 7 nucleotides matching TRBD2. The sequencing input was esophageal tumor tissue. CDR3 sequence: CASSPRAGELNEQFF. CDR3 sequence (DNA): TGTGCCAGCTCACCACGGGCGGGAGAGTTGAATGAGCAGTTCTTC.